Following are 20 T cell receptor beta chains from one sample sequenced in a study of shared clonotypes between healthy human individuals. TCRdb's table, derived via immunoSEQ multiplex PCR, lists solely in-frame clones and lacks some. The sample holds fewer than 1.8 million clones, 98% seen once. Sequenced sample: naive CD4+ T cells sorted from blood. Subset described: CD45RA+ positively selected. The receptors shown here come from a man aged 25-40 years in good health.

The chain is built from TRBV6-5 and TRBJ1-4; possibly TRBD1 for D (5 bases). Per germline, CDR1 MNHEY and CDR2 SVGAGI. The CDR3 loop spans 15 amino acids. V was shortened by 0 bases and J by 7 bases, with 12 bases between the two germline ends. In DNA form, the CDR3 reads TGTGCCAGCAGTTACTCTGCCGGGGGGGGTGAAAAACTGTTTTTT. Its translation: CASSYSAGGGEKLFF.

This clone was seen only once. The chain carries TRBV6-1 and TRBJ1-4; TRBD1 is a possible D gene (5 bases). Germline V CDR1 and CDR2: MNHNS, SASEGT. Deletions cut 4 bases from V and 5 bases from J, with 11 bases between. This CDR3 is 14 amino acids long. DNA of the CDR3: TGTGCCAGCAGTGTCCGGGGGAAAAATGAAAAACTGTTTTTT. It specifies CASSVRGKNEKLFF.

V is TRBV9 and J is TRBJ2-1; 10 nucleotides match TRBD2. V shed 5 bases and J 8 bases; nucleotides not matched to a gene: 4. The CDR3 is 13 residues long. Germline V lookup: CDR1 SGDLS, CDR2 YYNGEE. As DNA, the CDR3 is TGTGCCAGCAGGGGACTAGCGACCTATGAGCAGTTCTTC. Translating it yields CASRGLATYEQFF.

This clone appeared a single time. This chain connects TRBV5-1 to TRBJ2-2, with TRBD1 matching over 7 bases. The CDR3 is made up of 16 amino acids. In germline, CDR1 is SGHRS, CDR2 YFSETQ. With 4 bases clipped from V and 0 bases from J, the junction kept 6 bases outside the gene matches. In nucleotides, the CDR3 is TGCGCCAGCAGCGGGGACAGAGCATCGAACACCGGGGAGCTGTTTTTT. Encoded protein: CASSGDRASNTGELFF.

The chain employs TRBV14 and TRBJ1-2; D unresolved. Between the trimmed V and J ends, which lost 2 bases and 12 bases, there was a span of 10 bases. CDR1 is SGHDN, CDR2 FVKESK, per germline. CDR3 length equals 11 residues. Written as DNA, the CDR3 is TGTGCCAGCAGCCAATCGGGCAGACACACCTTC. It specifies CASSQSGRHTF. The full variable domain, with the rest looked up from reference TRBV14 and TRBJ1-2, is EAGVTQFPSHSVIEKGQTVTLRCDPISGHDNLYWYRRVMGKEIKFLLHFVKESKQDESGMPNNRFLAERTGGTYSTLKVQPAELEDSGVYFCASSQSGRHTFGSGTRLTVV.

V is TRBV19 and J is TRBJ2-5; D perhaps matches TRBD2 (6 bases). The CDR3 is made up of 15 amino acids. The V end was cut by 6 bases, the J end by 1 base, with 15 bases between. Germline V gene data show CDR1 as LNHDA and CDR2 as SQIVND (reference sequence). CDR3 nucleotides: TGTGCCAGTAGCCGACAGCGGACTACCCAAGAGACCCAGTACTTC. This gives the protein CASSRQRTTQETQYF.

This chain connects TRBV5-4 to TRBJ2-1, with D tentatively TRBD1 or TRBD2 (6 bases each). CDR1 and CDR2 from the germline V gene are SGHNT and YYREEE (reference sequence). CDR3 length: 17 residues. Between the trimmed V and J ends, which lost 0 bases and 0 bases, there was a span of 13 bases. The CDR3 sequence: CASSLGSGGGSYNEQFF. The CDR3 bases are TGTGCCAGCAGCTTGGGTAGCGGAGGGGGCTCCTACAATGAGCAGTTCTTC.

V and J are TRBV6-1 and TRBJ1-2; 8 bases are a match to TRBD1. This CDR3 has 14 residues. The germline CDR1 and CDR2 sequences are MNHNS and SASEGT. The J segment lost 1 base and the V segment lost 5 bases, leaving 3 bases of the junction unmatched. The CDR3 DNA is TGTGCCAGCAGTCTGGACAGGGTTAACTATGGCTACACCTTC. It codes for CASSLDRVNYGYTF.

This chain joins TRBV6-1 and TRBJ2-7, with D perhaps matching TRBD2 (5 bases). Looked up from germline, CDR1 is MNHNS and CDR2 is SASEGT. The V end lost 3 bases, the J end lost 2 bases, and 11 bases lay between the germline ends. This CDR3 has 14 residues. For the CDR3, the DNA is TGTGCCAGCAGTGATGGACTTAGCGCCTACGAGCAGTACTTC. It codes for CASSDGLSAYEQYF.

This clone was counted a single time. The CDR3 loop reads CASSPRAASGHNEQFF. The CDR3 DNA reads as TGTGCCAGCAGCCCCCGAGCGGCTAGCGGTCACAATGAGCAGTTCTTC. The chain joins TRBV9 to TRBJ2-1; 7 positions agree with TRBD2. The V segment lost 4 bases and the J segment 5 bases; nucleotides outside the gene matches: 12. This CDR3 is built from 16 residues. Germline-derived CDR1 and CDR2 are SGDLS and YYNGEE.

CDR3 in amino acids: CAWSVAGGPSDTQYF. CDR3 in DNA: TGTGCCTGGAGTGTAGCGGGAGGGCCTTCAGATACGCAGTATTTT. The chain carries TRBV30 and TRBJ2-3, with 10 bases identical to TRBD2. V was clipped by 0 bases and J by 4 bases; unmatched bases: 4. CDR1 is GTSNPN and CDR2 is SVGIG in the germline V gene (reference sequence). The CDR3 sequence is 15 residues long.

This chain connects TRBV7-9 to TRBJ2-5; D might be TRBD1 or TRBD2, each matching 7 bases. Germline V gene lookup returns CDR1 SEHNR and CDR2 FQNEAQ (reference sequence). The V end lost 5 bases, the J end lost 5 bases, and 24 bases lay between the germline ends. The CDR3 sequence is 17 residues long. CDR3 DNA sequence: TGTGCCAGCAGCCTCCATACCTCACAGGGGCGGGGGGAGACCCAGTACTTC. It specifies CASSLHTSQGRGETQYF.

The chain has TRBV7-6 and TRBJ2-7, with D possibly being TRBD1 or TRBD2 (5 bases each). V was shortened by 5 bases and J by 3 bases, with 20 bases between the two germline ends. Per germline, CDR1 SGHVS and CDR2 FNYEAQ. The CDR3 consists of 16 residues. The DNA of the CDR3 is TGTGCCAGCAGCAATCCTGAGGGGCCCTTGTTCTACGAGCAGTACTTC. It translates to CASSNPEGPLFYEQYF.

This clone was seen just once. The chain joins TRBV5-8 to TRBJ1-5; D may be TRBD1 (5 bases). In germline, CDR1 is SGHTS, CDR2 YDEGEE. The CDR3 runs 14 residues. The germline V and J ends were trimmed by 2 bases and 9 bases, with 15 bases remaining between them. CDR3 coding DNA: TGTGCCAGCAGCTTTCTATCAGGGACGGGGCCCCAGCATTTT. Its translation is CASSFLSGTGPQHF.

This chain uses TRBV18 with TRBJ1-1; D gene unclear. V was shortened by 6 bases and J by 2 bases, with 10 bases between the two germline ends. Germline V gene sequence: CDR1 KGHSH, CDR2 LQKENI. The CDR3 has 13 amino acids. CDR3 DNA: TGTGCCAGCTCCACGACTAGTAACACTGAAGCTTTCTTT. As protein: CASSTTSNTEAFF.

The chain recombines TRBV2 with TRBJ1-4, with 7 bases lining up with TRBD1. V shed 7 bases and J 5 bases; nucleotides not matched to a gene: 4. CDR3 length equals 13 residues. From germline, CDR1 is SNHLY and CDR2 FYNNEI. CDR3 region: CASTQGGNEKLFF. CDR3 coding DNA: TGTGCCAGCACCCAGGGGGGGAATGAAAAACTGTTTTTT.

This clone occurred once. The chain has TRBV11-2 and TRBJ2-1, with D possibly matching TRBD2 (7 bases). V was shortened by 1 base and J by 4 bases, with 17 bases between the two germline ends. This CDR3 spans 17 amino acids. Germline CDR1 is SGHAT and CDR2 is FQNNGV. For the CDR3, the DNA is TGTGCCAGCAGCTTAGGCGAGGGGGGGCCGATATACAATGAGCAGTTCTTC. Translation gives CASSLGEGGPIYNEQFF.

The chain is built from TRBV6-5 and TRBJ2-1; 11 nucleotides align to TRBD2. Trimming removed 4 bases from V and 6 bases from J; junction bases left unmatched: 5. Germline lookup yields CDR1 MNHEY and CDR2 SVGAGI. The CDR3 totals 15 residues. CDR3 DNA sequence: TGTGCCAGCAGTTGGGGGGGACTAGCGGCCAATGAGCAGTTCTTC. This encodes CASSWGGLAANEQFF.

The V and J genes are TRBV27 and TRBJ1-3; D gene unclear. There are 13 residues in the CDR3. V was trimmed by 8 bases and J by 4 bases, leaving 12 bases between them. Per germline, CDR1 MNHEY and CDR2 SMNVEV (reference sequence). In DNA, the CDR3 is TGTGCCAGCCGGTCCGGGCCCGGAAACACCATATATTTT. This encodes CASRSGPGNTIYF.

The rearrangement links TRBV6-5 to TRBJ2-7; the match to TRBD1 covers 8 bases. In germline, CDR1 is MNHEY, CDR2 SVGAGI. The CDR3 spans 13 residues. The J segment lost 5 bases and the V segment lost 4 bases, leaving 4 bases of the junction unmatched. The CDR3 region has the DNA TGTGCCAGCAGTTCGACAGGGGCCCACGAGCAGTACTTC. Translating gives CASSSTGAHEQYF.